Below, 15 T cell receptor beta chains from the same sample are listed, as sequenced in a study of post-analysis software for immune sequencing data. Study outcomes and limitations: The study found TRBV5-6, TRBV5-1 and TRBV20-1 among a handful of TRBV segments more frequent in patients than controls.

Libraries were made from TCR beta cDNA, and they carried unique molecular identifiers. TCRdb re-called the PCR reads with MiXCR, one entry per CDR3 protein. This sample carries about 760,000 distinct CDR3 sequences, approximately 30% of them seen once, and the ten largest clones take under 0.7%. No cognate antigen is known for these TCRs. Sequences were obtained from blood. These TCRs come from a girl between 5 and 17 years old with multiple sclerosis.

This clonotype has a handful of counts. J is TRBJ2-1 and V is TRBV29-1; the match to TRBD1 covers 9 bases. Losses at the gene ends were 6 bases for V and 4 bases for J; bases not matched to a gene: 13. The germline gives CDR1 SQVTM, CDR2 ANQGSEA. The CDR3 is 16 amino acids. Here the CDR3 DNA reads TGCAGCGTGGTGGTCCGGGACAGGGCACTATACAATGAGCAGTTCTTC. Protein sequence: CSVVVRDRALYNEQFF.

V is TRBV6-5 and J is TRBJ2-5; tentatively, D is TRBD1 (5 bases). The CDR3 covers 14 residues. Trimming took 2 bases from V and 5 from J, leaving 12 bases between them. Looked up from germline, CDR1 is MNHEY and CDR2 is SVGAGI. The CDR3 is CASSYPGAGETQYF. The CDR3 DNA reads as TGTGCCAGCAGTTACCCCGGCGCAGGGGAGACCCAGTACTTC.

The genes are TRBV20-1 and TRBJ2-3; maybe TRBD2 (5 bases). The CDR3 runs to 15 residues. Per the germline V gene, CDR1 is DFQATT and CDR2 is SNEGSKA (reference sequence). Trimming took 2 bases from V and 2 from J, leaving 14 bases between them. As DNA, the CDR3 is TGCAGTGCTAGAAGTTTGGGCCGGGACACAGATACGCAGTATTTT. This gives the protein CSARSLGRDTDTQYF.

This clonotype has at least ten counts. This chain uses TRBV20-1 with TRBJ2-3; TRBD1 matches 9 bases. Germline-derived CDR1 and CDR2 are DFQATT and SNEGSKA (reference sequence). The CDR3 extends over 16 amino acids. V shed 4 bases and J 2 bases; nucleotides not matched to a gene: 10. CDR3 in amino acids: CSATVEGTGNTDTQYF. The DNA of the CDR3 is TGCAGTGCTACGGTTGAGGGGACAGGGAACACAGATACGCAGTATTTT.

The chain is built from TRBV6-1 and TRBJ1-1; D gene ambiguous. Trimming shortened V by 8 bases and J by 4 bases, and 20 bases separated the two germline ends. Germline CDR1 is MNHNS and CDR2 is SASEGT. This CDR3 is built from 15 residues. The CDR3 spells CASGEQELLTTEAFF. The DNA for the CDR3 is TGTGCCAGCGGGGAGCAGGAGCTCCTGACCACTGAAGCTTTCTTT.

DNA for the CDR3: TGTGCCACCGATCTCAGGGGGCGCGAAGATACGCAGTATTTT. As protein: CATDLRGREDTQYF. J is TRBJ2-3 and V is TRBV10-3, with 8 positions matching TRBD1. The ends lost 10 bases at V and 5 bases at J; junction bases unmatched: 11. The CDR3 loop spans 14 amino acids. In germline, CDR1 is ENHRY, CDR2 SYGVKD.

This clonotype was found a few times. The chain recombines TRBV9 with TRBJ2-3, with D unclear. CDR3 size: 13 residues. V lost 4 bases, J lost 3 bases, and 9 bases lay in between. Germline assignment: CDR1 SGDLS and CDR2 YYNGEE. The CDR3 sequence is CASSPLTTDTQYF. CDR3 sequence (DNA): TGTGCCAGCAGCCCCCTGACGACAGATACGCAGTATTTT.

The chain uses TRBV20-1 and TRBJ2-4, with 11 bases fitting TRBD2. J was trimmed by 9 bases and V by 3 bases; bases with no gene match: 10. CDR1 is DFQATT, CDR2 SNEGSKA, per germline (reference sequence). The length of the CDR3 is 15 residues. The CDR3 DNA reads as TGCAGTGCTAGTCGTGCTAGCGGGGGGTTGAGCATTCAGTACTTC. This encodes CSASRASGGLSIQYF.

This chain connects TRBV28 to TRBJ1-2; D not resolved. The length of the CDR3 is 10 residues. Germline V gene lookup returns CDR1 MDHEN and CDR2 SYDVKM. Between the trimmed V and J ends, which lost 4 bases and 10 bases, there was a span of 7 bases. CDR3 in amino acids: CASSSFDYTF. The CDR3 DNA is TGTGCCAGCAGTTCTTTTGACTACACCTTC.

V is TRBV20-1 and J is TRBJ2-5; D possibly uses TRBD1 or TRBD2 (5 bases each). CDR3 length equals 16 residues. Germline lookup yields CDR1 DFQATT and CDR2 SNEGSKA (reference sequence). V was shortened by 5 bases and J by 13 bases, with 32 bases between the two germline ends. CDR3 residues: CSARPETGSGLNGLYF. The CDR3 DNA reads as TGCAGTGCTCGGCCTGAAACGGGATCAGGGTTAAACGGGCTGTACTTC.

The chain couples TRBV20-1 to TRBJ2-1; D possibly matches TRBD1 or TRBD2 (5 bases each). CDR3 length: 14 amino acids. Germline CDR1 DFQATT, CDR2 SNEGSKA (reference sequence). With 3 bases removed from V and 7 bases from J, the gap between germline ends came to 16 bases. CDR3 residues: CSASRDAYRNEQFF. The CDR3 DNA is TGCAGTGCTAGTAGGGACGCCTATCGGAATGAGCAGTTCTTC.

In its sample, this clonotype was seen a few times. The chain carries TRBV12-3 or TRBV12-4 and TRBJ1-5; no clear D. The CDR3 is 16 amino acids. The ends were cut back, 3 bases at V and 2 bases at J, with 14 bases in the middle. CDR3 coding DNA: TGTGCCAGCAGTTTTACGCTACCTGGGGGCAATCAGCCCCAGCATTTT. It is translated as CASSFTLPGGNQPQHF.

This chain joins TRBV9 and TRBJ2-3, with TRBD1 as a possible D gene (5 bases). Germline CDR1 SGDLS, CDR2 YYNGEE. The CDR3 consists of 16 residues. The germline V and J ends were trimmed by 3 bases and 0 bases, with 14 bases remaining between them. The chain's CDR3 is CASSAQAAGSTDTQYF. Written as DNA, the CDR3 is TGTGCCAGCAGCGCACAGGCCGCAGGGAGCACAGATACGCAGTATTTT.

The J gene is TRBJ2-5, the V gene TRBV7-2, with 12 bases aligning to TRBD2. The germline CDR1 and CDR2 sequences are SGHTA and FQGNSA. The CDR3 is made up of 17 amino acids. The J segment lost 11 bases and the V segment lost 2 bases, leaving 15 bases of the junction unmatched. For the CDR3, the DNA is TGTGCCAGCAGCTTATCTAGCGGGGGGGCATCCTACAATGAGCAGTACTTC. It codes for CASSLSSGGASYNEQYF.

In this sample, this clonotype turned up a few times. The rearrangement joins TRBV6-5 to TRBJ2-5, with 10 bases that match TRBD2. V lost 0 bases to trimming and J lost 0 bases; unmatched junction nucleotides: 10. Germline V CDR1 and CDR2: MNHEY, SVGAGI. This CDR3 spans 19 amino acids. The CDR3 is CASSYSIFPAGGYQETQYF. Here the CDR3 DNA reads TGTGCCAGCAGTTACTCGATATTCCCAGCGGGAGGGTACCAAGAGACCCAGTACTTC.